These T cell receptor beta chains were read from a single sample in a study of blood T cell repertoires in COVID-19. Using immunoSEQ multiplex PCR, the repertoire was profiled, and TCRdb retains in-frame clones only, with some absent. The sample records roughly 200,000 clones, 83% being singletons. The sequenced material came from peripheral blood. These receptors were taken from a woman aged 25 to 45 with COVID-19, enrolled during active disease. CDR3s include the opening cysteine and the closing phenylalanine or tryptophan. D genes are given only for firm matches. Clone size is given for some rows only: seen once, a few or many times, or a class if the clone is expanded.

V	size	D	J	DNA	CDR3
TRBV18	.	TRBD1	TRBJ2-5	TGTGCCAGCTCACCCGGTGACAGGGGGCGAGAGACCCAGTACTTC	CASSPGDRGRETQYF
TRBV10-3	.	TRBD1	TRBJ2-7	TGTGCCATCAGTGAGTCATTTGGGGGACAGTACGAGCAGTACTTC	CAISESFGGQYEQYF
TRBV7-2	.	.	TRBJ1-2	TGTGCCAGCACCGTCGGGTCAATGCCCCACTATGGCTACACCTTC	CASTVGSMPHYGYTF
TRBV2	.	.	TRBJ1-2	TGTGCCAGCAGGTGGGACACACCGTCTAACTATGGCTACACCTTC	CASRWDTPSNYGYTF
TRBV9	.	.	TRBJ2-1	TGTGCCAGCGGGGCGGGGATAAGTTTAGAGCAGTTCTTC	CASGAGISLEQFF
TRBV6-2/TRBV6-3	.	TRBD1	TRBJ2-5	TGTGCCAGCAGTTACCCCACAGGGGGCGAGGAGACCCAGTACTTC	CASSYPTGGEETQYF
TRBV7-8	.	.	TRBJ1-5	TGTGCCAGCAGCTTACGACAGGTACCCAATCAGCCCCAGCATTTT	CASSLRQVPNQPQHF
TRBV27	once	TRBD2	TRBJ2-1	TGTGCCAGCAGTTTGATAATCTCGGGACTAGCGGCCCCCGGTGAGCAGTTCTTC	CASSLIISGLAAPGEQFF
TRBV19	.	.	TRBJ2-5	TGTGCCAGTAGCATACAAACAGGGTGGGGAGAGACCCAGTACTTC	CASSIQTGWGETQYF
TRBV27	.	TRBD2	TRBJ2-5	TGTGCCAGCAGTTTGCGGGGGAGCGGGGGGCAAGAGACCCAGTACTTC	CASSLRGSGGQETQYF
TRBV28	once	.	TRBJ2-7	TGTGCCAGCAACGGGGAAATCTACGAGCAGTACTTC	CASNGEIYEQYF
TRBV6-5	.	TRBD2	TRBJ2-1	TGTGCCAGCAGTATCCTTAGCGGGAGGACCGATGAGCAGTTCTTC	CASSILSGRTDEQFF
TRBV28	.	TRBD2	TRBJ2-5	TGTGCCAGCAGTCCGTGGACTAGCGGGGGGGCCGGGGAGACCCAGTACTTC	CASSPWTSGGAGETQYF
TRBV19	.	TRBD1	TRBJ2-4	TGTGCCAGTAGTATAGGTGGGGGGACAGGGATTCAAAACATTCAGTACTTC	CASSIGGGTGIQNIQYF
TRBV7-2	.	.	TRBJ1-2	TGTGCCAGCAGCCCAGGTGGGGGGGCAAACTATGGCTACACCTTC	CASSPGGGANYGYTF
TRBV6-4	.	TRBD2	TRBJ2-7	TGTGCCAGCAGCGTTGTGGCGGGAGGAGTCTACGAGCAGTACTTC	CASSVVAGGVYEQYF
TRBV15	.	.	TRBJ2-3	TGTGCCACCTCCCGGGGATTCGACACAGATACGCAGTATTTT	CATSRGFDTDTQYF
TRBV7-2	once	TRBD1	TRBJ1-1	TGTGCCAGCAGCTCAGGACAGGTCTACACTGAAGCTTTCTTT	CASSSGQVYTEAFF
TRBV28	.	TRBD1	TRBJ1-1	TGTGCCAGCAGTTCGGGACAGGGGAACACTGAAGCTTTCTTT	CASSSGQGNTEAFF
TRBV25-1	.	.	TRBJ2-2	TGTGCCAGCAGTGACCCTAGCCCCAGCTCGGGCACCGGGGAGCTGTTTTTT	CASSDPSPSSGTGELFF
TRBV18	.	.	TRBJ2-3	TGTGCCAGCTCACCCCGGGCAGGGAGCACAGATACGCAGTATTTT	CASSPRAGSTDTQYF
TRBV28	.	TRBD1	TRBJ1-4	TGTGCCAGCAACCCGGGACAGAAAAATGAAAAACTGTTTTTT	CASNPGQKNEKLFF
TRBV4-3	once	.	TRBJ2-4	TGCGCCAGCAGCCAAGAAATCGGCGGAGGAACAGCCAAAAACATTCAGTACTTC	CASSQEIGGGTAKNIQYF
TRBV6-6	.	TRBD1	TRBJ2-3	TGTGCCAGCAGTTACCACTGGGACAGCTCAGATACGCAGTATTTT	CASSYHWDSSDTQYF
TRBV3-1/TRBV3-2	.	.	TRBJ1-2	TGTGCCAGCAGCCCCCCATCAGGGCCTAACTATGGCTACACCTTC	CASSPPSGPNYGYTF
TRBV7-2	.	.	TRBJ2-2	TGTGCCACCCCAAGTGTCCAGGGGACGAACACCGGGGAGCTGTTTTTT	CATPSVQGTNTGELFF
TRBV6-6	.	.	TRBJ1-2	TGTGCCAGCAAATTCGAGAACAGGGCAGATCGCTACACCTTC	CASKFENRADRYTF
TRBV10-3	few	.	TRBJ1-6	TGTGCCATCAGTGACTCGGGGGGTTATTCACCCCTCCACTTT	CAISDSGGYSPLHF
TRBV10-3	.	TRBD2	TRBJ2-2	TGTGCCATCAGCCCCGAAGCGGGGACCGGGGAGCTGTTTTTT	CAISPEAGTGELFF
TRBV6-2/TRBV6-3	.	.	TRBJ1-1	TGTGCCAGCAGTTACTCCGATTCCAGGGGAGTCATGAACACTGAAGCTTTCTTT	CASSYSDSRGVMNTEAFF
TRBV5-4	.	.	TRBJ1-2	TGTGCCAGCAGCCATTTGGGAGGGAGGGCTAACTATGGCTACACCTTC	CASSHLGGRANYGYTF
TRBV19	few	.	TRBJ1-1	TGTGCCAGTACCGATTGGCGGGGGTCAGGGAACACTGAAGCTTTCTTT	CASTDWRGSGNTEAFF
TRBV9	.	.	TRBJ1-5	TGTGCCAGCAGCGAGAGTTCTAGCAATCAGCCCCAGCATTTT	CASSESSSNQPQHF
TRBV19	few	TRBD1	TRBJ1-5	TGTGCCAGTAGACGGACAGGAGTTCTGCCCCAGCATTTT	CASRRTGVLPQHF
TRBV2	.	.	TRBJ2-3	TGTGCCAGCAGTGAATTGGAGACAGATACGCAGTATTTT	CASSELETDTQYF
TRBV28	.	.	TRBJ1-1	TGTGCCAGCAGTCCACCAGGCGGGGGCCCGAACACTGAAGCTTTCTTT	CASSPPGGGPNTEAFF
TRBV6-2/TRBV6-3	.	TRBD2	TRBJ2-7	TGTGCCAGCAGTTTCTCAGGACTAGCGGGAGGAGAGCAGTACTTC	CASSFSGLAGGEQYF
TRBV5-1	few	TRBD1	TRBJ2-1	TGCGCCAGCCGTCCCGGGACAGGGGGGGATGAGCAGTTCTTC	CASRPGTGGDEQFF
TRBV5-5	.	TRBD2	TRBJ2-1	TGTGCCAGCAGCTCTCCCGGGGGGTACAATGAGCAGTTCTTC	CASSSPGGYNEQFF
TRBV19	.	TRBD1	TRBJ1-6	TGTGCCAGTAGTCTCCGGGACAGGGGCGTAATTGGTTCACCCCTCCACTTT	CASSLRDRGVIGSPLHF
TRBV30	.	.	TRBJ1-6	TGTGCCTGGAGTGTAGTGGAGCCACCCCTCCACTTT	CAWSVVEPPLHF
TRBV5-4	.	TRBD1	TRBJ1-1	TGTGCCAGCAGCGGGACAGTAACGAACACTGAAGCTTTCTTT	CASSGTVTNTEAFF
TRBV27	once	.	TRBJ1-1	TGTGCCAGCAGTAGTCGACAGGCGAACACTGAAGCTTTCTTT	CASSSRQANTEAFF
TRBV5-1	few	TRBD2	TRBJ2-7	TGCGCCAGCAGCGTAGGGGGGACTAGCGGGAGAAGGATCGGTGGGGAGCAGTACTTC	CASSVGGTSGRRIGGEQYF
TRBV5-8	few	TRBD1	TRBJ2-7	TGTGCCAGCAGCTCGGACAGGGGGTTCAACGAGCAGTACTTC	CASSSDRGFNEQYF
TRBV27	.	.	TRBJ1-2	TGTGCCAGCACGGGAGGGGCTAACTATGGCTACACCTTC	CASTGGANYGYTF
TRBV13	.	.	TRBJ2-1	TGTGCCAGCACCATACAGGGTAGCTCCTACAATGAGCAGTTCTTC	CASTIQGSSYNEQFF
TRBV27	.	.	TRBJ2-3	TGTGCCAGCAGTTTATGGGGAGTTCTTCGAAGCACAGATACGCAGTATTTT	CASSLWGVLRSTDTQYF
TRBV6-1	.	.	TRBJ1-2	TGTGCCAGCAGTGATACTCCGGGGAAAAGAGGCGATGGCTACACCTTC	CASSDTPGKRGDGYTF
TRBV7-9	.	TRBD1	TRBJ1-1	TGTGCCAGCAGCTTACAGGGGGCAAACACTGAAGCTTTCTTT	CASSLQGANTEAFF
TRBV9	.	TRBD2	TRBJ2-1	TGTGCCAGCAGCGGGAAAGGACTAGCGGGAAGTGAGCAGTTCTTC	CASSGKGLAGSEQFF
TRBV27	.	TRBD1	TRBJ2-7	TGTGCCAGCAGGGGGACAGGGGGTTCCTACGAGCAGTACTTC	CASRGTGGSYEQYF
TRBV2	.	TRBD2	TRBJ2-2	TGTGCCAGCAGTGGGGTTAGCGGGGGCACCGGGGAGCTGTTTTTT	CASSGVSGGTGELFF
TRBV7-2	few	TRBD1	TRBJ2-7	TGTGCCAGCAGCGGGACAGGGTCAAACGAGCAGTACTTC	CASSGTGSNEQYF